The clone carrying this TCR beta chain was detected many times. This record comes from a study of T cells in Graves' hyperthyroidism and ophthalmopathy. Using RNA transcripts as the source, TCR beta CDR3 regions were amplified. First-round RT-PCR with HTBI primers amplified the TCR CDR3 region. TCRdb analysed the multiplex PCR reads with MiXCR anew, one entry per CDR3 protein. The data contain 400,000 or so distinct CDR3 sequences, roughly 15% of them seen just once; the ten biggest clones take up roughly a fifth. The source material was blood. The TCR comes from a woman in her sixties with Graves' ophthalmopathy.

The CDR3 spells CASSLGGTSGAYNEQFF. CDR3 nucleotide sequence: TGCGCCAGCAGCTTGGGAGGGACTAGCGGAGCCTACAATGAGCAGTTCTTC. V is TRBV5-1 and J is TRBJ2-1; 11 bases are shared with TRBD2. Germline V gene lookup returns CDR1 SGHRS and CDR2 YFSETQ. V trimming: 0 bases; J trimming: 2 bases; junction bases outside the gene matches: 4. The CDR3 covers 17 residues.